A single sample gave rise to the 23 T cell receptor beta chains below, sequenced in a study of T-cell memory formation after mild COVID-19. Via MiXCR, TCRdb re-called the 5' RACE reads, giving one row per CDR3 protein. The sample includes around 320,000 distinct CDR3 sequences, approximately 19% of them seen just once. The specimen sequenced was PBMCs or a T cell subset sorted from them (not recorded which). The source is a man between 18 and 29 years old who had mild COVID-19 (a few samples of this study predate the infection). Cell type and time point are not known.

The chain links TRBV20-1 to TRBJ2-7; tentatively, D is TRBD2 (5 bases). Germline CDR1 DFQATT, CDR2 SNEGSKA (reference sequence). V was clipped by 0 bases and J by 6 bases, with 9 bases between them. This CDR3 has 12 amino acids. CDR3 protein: CSARDLGVEQYF. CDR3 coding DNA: TGCAGTGCTAGAGATCTCGGGGTCGAGCAGTACTTC.

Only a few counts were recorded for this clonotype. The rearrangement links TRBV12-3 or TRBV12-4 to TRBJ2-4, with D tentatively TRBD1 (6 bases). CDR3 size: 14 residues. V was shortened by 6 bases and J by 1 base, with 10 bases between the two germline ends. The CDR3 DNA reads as TGTGCCAGCAGGAACACAGGGGCCAAAAACATTCAGTACTTC. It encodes CASRNTGAKNIQYF.

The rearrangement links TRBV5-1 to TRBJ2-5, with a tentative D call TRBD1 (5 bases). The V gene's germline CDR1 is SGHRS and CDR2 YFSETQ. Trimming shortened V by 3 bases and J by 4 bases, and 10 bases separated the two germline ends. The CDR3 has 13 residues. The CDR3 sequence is CASSSDTGETQYF. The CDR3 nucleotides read TGCGCCAGCAGCTCGGACACGGGAGAGACCCAGTACTTC.

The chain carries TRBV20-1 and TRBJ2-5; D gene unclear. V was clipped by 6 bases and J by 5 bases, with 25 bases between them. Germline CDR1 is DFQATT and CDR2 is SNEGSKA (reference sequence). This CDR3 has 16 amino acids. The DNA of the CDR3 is TGCAGTGCCGCCGGCCTACTTGGCCGACCGGTGGAGACCCAGTACTTC. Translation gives CSAAGLLGRPVETQYF.

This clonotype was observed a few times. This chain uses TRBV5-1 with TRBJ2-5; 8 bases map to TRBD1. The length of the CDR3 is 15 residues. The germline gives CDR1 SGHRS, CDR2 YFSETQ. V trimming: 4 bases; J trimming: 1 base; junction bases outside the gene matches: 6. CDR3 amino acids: CASSVGQAPQETQYF. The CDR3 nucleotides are TGCGCCAGCAGCGTGGGACAGGCCCCCCAAGAGACCCAGTACTTC.

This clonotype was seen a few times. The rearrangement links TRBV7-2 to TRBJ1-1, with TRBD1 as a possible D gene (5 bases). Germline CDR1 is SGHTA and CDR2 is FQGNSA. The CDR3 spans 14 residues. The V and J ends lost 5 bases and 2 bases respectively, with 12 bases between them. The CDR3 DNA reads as TGTGCCAGCAGCCTGGGACGGAGAAACACTGAAGCTTTCTTT. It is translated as CASSLGRRNTEAFF. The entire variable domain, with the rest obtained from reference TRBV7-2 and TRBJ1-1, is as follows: GAGVSQSPSNKVTEKGKDVELRCDPISGHTALYWYRQSLGQGLEFLIYFQGNSAPDKSGLPSDRFSAERTGGSVSTLTIQRTQQEDSAVYLCASSLGRRNTEAFFGQGTRLTVV.

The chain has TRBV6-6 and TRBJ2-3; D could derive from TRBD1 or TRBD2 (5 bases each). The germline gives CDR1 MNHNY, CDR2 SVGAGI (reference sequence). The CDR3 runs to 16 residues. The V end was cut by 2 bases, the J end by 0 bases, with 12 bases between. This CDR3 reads CASSYRQGPSTDTQYF. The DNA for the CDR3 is TGTGCCAGCAGTTACCGCCAGGGACCAAGCACAGATACGCAGTATTTT.

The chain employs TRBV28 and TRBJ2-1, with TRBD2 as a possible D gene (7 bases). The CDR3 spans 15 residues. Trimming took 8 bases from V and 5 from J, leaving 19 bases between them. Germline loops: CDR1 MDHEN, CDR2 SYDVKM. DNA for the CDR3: TGTGCCAGCCGCTTGGGGGGGCCCCCTAACAATGAGCAGTTCTTC. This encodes CASRLGGPPNNEQFF.

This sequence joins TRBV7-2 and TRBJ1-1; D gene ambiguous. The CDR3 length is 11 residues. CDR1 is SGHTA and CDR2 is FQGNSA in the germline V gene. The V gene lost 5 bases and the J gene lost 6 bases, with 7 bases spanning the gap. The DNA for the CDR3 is TGTGCCAGCAGCCCCTCAGCTGAAGCTTTCTTT. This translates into CASSPSAEAFF.

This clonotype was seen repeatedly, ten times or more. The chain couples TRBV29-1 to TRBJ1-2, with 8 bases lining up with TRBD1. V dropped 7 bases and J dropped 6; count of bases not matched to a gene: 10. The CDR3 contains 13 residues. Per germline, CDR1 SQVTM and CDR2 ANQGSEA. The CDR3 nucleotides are TGCAGCGGAAAATCCGGACAGGGCGATGGCTACACCTTC. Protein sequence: CSGKSGQGDGYTF.

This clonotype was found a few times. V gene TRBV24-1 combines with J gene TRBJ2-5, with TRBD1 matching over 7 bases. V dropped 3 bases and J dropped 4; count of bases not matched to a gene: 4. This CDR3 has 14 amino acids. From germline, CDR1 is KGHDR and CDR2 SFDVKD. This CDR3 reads CATSDLRQGETQYF. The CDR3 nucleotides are TGTGCCACCAGTGATCTGCGACAGGGAGAGACCCAGTACTTC.

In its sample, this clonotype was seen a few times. The CDR3 DNA follows: TGTGCCAGCAGCTTACTCCGGACGCCCTACGAGCAGTACTTC. Encoded protein: CASSLLRTPYEQYF. J is TRBJ2-7 and V is TRBV7-9, with unresolved D. CDR3 length: 14 residues. Trimming removed 2 bases from V and 2 bases from J, with 10 bases in between. CDR1 is SEHNR, CDR2 FQNEAQ, per germline (reference sequence).

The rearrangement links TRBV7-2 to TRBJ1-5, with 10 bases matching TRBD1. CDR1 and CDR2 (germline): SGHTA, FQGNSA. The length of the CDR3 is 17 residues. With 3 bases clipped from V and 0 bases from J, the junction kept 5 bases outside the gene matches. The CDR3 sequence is CASSFTGTGASNQPQHF. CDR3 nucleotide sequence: TGTGCCAGCAGCTTCACCGGGACAGGGGCTAGCAATCAGCCCCAGCATTTT. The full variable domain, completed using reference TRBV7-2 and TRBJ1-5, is GAGVSQSPSNKVTEKGKDVELRCDPISGHTALYWYRQSLGQGLEFLIYFQGNSAPDKSGLPSDRFSAERTGGSVSTLTIQRTQQEDSAVYLCASSFTGTGASNQPQHFGDGTRLSIL.

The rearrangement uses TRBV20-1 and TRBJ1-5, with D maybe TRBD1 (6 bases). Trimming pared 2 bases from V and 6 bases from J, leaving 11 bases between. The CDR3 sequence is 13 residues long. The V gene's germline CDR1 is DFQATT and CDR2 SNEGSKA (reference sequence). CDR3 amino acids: CSARKIGGQPQHF. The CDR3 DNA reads TGCAGTGCTAGAAAAATAGGGGGTCAGCCCCAGCATTTT.

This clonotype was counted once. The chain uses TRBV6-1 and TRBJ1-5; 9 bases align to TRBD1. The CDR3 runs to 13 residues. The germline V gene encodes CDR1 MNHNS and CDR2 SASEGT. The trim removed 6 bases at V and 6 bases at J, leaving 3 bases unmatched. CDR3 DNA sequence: TGTGCCAGCAGCGGGACAGGGTCTCAGCCCCAGCATTTT. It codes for CASSGTGSQPQHF.

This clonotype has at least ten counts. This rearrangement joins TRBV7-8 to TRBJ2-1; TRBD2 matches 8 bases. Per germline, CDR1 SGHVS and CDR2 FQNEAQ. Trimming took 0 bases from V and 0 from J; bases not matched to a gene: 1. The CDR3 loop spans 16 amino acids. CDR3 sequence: CASSLAGTSSYNEQFF. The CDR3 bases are TGTGCCAGCAGCTTAGCCGGGACTAGCTCCTACAATGAGCAGTTCTTC.

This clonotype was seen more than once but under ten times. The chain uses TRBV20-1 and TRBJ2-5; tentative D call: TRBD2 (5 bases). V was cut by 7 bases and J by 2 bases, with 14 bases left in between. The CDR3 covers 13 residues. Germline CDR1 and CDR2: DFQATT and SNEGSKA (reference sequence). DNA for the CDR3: TGCAGTGTCCGGCCCCAGCGGCAAGAGACCCAGTACTTC. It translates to CSVRPQRQETQYF.

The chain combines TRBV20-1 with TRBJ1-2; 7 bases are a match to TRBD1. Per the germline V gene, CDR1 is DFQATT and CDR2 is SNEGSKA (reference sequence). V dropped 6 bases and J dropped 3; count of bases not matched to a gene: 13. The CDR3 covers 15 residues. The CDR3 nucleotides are TGCAGTGCCCAAAGCTTTAGGGGGCCCGACTATGGCTACACCTTC. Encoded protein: CSAQSFRGPDYGYTF.

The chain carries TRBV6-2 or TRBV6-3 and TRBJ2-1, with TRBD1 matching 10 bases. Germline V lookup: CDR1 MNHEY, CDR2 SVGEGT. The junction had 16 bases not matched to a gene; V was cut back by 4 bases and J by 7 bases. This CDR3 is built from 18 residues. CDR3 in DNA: TGTGCCAGCAGTTTTGCAGAGATCCCGGGACAGGGGTGGAATGAGCAGTTCTTC. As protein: CASSFAEIPGQGWNEQFF.

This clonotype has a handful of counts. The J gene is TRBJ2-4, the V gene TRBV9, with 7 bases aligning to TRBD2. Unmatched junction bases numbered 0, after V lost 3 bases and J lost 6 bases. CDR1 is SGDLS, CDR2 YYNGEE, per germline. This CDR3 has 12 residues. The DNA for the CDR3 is TGTGCCAGCAGCGCTAGCGGAAACATTCAGTACTTC. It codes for CASSASGNIQYF.

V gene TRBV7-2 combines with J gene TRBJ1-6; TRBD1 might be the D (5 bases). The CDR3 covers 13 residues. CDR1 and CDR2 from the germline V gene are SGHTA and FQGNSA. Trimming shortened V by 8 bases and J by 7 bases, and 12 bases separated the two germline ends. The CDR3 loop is CASGMGLNSPLHF. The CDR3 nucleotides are TGTGCCAGCGGCATGGGGCTGAATTCACCCCTCCACTTT.

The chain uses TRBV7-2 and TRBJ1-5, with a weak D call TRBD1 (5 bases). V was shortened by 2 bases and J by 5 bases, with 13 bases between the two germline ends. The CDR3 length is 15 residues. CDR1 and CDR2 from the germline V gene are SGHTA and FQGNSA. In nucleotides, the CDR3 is TGTGCCAGCAGCTTAAGGGGTATGGATCATCAGCCCCAGCATTTT. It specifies CASSLRGMDHQPQHF.

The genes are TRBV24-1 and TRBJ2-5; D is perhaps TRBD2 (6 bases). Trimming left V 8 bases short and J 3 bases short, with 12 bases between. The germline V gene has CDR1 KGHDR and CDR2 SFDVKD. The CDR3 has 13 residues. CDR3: CATKGGVEETQYF. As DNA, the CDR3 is TGTGCCACCAAGGGCGGGGTCGAAGAGACCCAGTACTTC.